This T cell receptor (beta chain) was recorded in a study of cytomegalovirus exposure and HLA in healthy donors. Germline CDR1 reads SEHNR; CDR2 reads FQNEAQ (reference sequence). The CDR3 consists of 14 residues. V lost 7 bases and J lost 2, with 15 bases in between. PCR amplification relied on 60 Vbeta primers (plus 13 Jbeta primers). Here immunoSEQ multiplex PCR was the method, and the copy in TCRdb shows in-frame clones only, minus some. The table shows about 140,000 clones, with 80% occurring only once. This clonotype originated in a man aged 50 to 59 in good health and CMV-seronegative. Sequencing was carried out using PBMCs. The rearrangement joins TRBV7-9 to TRBJ2-7, with D possibly being TRBD1 (6 bases). The CDR3 loop is CASTSRDIAYEQYF. The CDR3 coding sequence is TGTGCCAGCACCTCACGGGACATCGCCTACGAGCAGTACTTC. The full variable domain, completed using reference TRBV7-9 and TRBJ2-7, is DTGVSQNPRHKITKRGQNVTFRCDPISEHNRLYWYRQTLGQGPEFLTYFQNEAQLEKSRLLSDRFSAERPKGSFSTLEIQRTEQGDSAMYLCASTSRDIAYEQYFGPGTRLTVT.